The next 7 T cell receptor beta chains were all read from a single sample in a study of radiotherapy plus CTLA-4 blockade in lung cancer. Data came from immunoSEQ multiplex PCR; TCRdb stores just in-frame clones and leaves some out. The data contain around 59,000 clones, 77% of them seen just once; the ten biggest clones take up around 4.2%. Here the sequenced sample was peripheral blood, taken from a patient treated with radiotherapy plus ipilimumab. These receptors were taken from a human donor with non-small cell lung cancer who had a partial response to radiotherapy plus ipilimumab.

V gene TRBV29-1 combines with J gene TRBJ2-2; D is perhaps TRBD2 (5 bases). CDR1 is SQVTM and CDR2 is ANQGSEA in the germline V gene. V gave up 2 bases and J gave up 0 bases, with 7 bases separating them. The CDR3 extends over 14 amino acids. CDR3 residues: CSVEPDSNTGELFF. For the CDR3, the DNA is TGCAGCGTTGAACCGGACTCGAACACCGGGGAGCTGTTTTTT.

The V call is TRBV2, the J call TRBJ2-5; TRBD1 might be the D (5 bases). The DNA end favors TRBJ2-7, so the J call may be wrong. This CDR3 comprises 13 residues. The germline CDR1 and CDR2 sequences are SNHLY and FYNNEI. CDR3 sequence (DNA): TGTGCCAGCAGTGGACAGTACTCCTACGAGCAGTACTTC. Translation gives CASSGQYSYEQYF.

This clone appeared a single time. The chain recombines TRBV28 with TRBJ1-2, with unresolved D. V dropped 6 bases and J dropped 4 bases, with 9 bases sitting between them. There are 12 residues in the CDR3. Germline V gene data show CDR1 as MDHEN and CDR2 as SYDVKM. CDR3 sequence: CASSTVIYGYTF. The CDR3, as DNA: TGTGCCAGCAGCACGGTAATCTATGGCTACACCTTC.

The V gene is TRBV6-1, the J gene TRBJ1-5; 9 bases are shared with TRBD1. Germline CDR1 reads MNHNS; CDR2 reads SASEGT. Trimming took 8 bases from V and 6 from J; bases not matched to a gene: 11. The CDR3 has 15 amino acids. Written as DNA, the CDR3 is TGTGCCAGCCGTCCTTTACAGGGGGCGACTCAGCCCCAGCATTTT. This encodes CASRPLQGATQPQHF.

The chain joins TRBV7-9 to TRBJ2-5, with 8 bases matching TRBD2. The junction had 5 bases not matched to a gene; V was cut back by 5 bases and J by 0 bases. Germline values: CDR1 SEHNR, CDR2 FQNEAQ (reference sequence). The CDR3 sequence is 15 residues long. This chain's CDR3 is CASSPSGGYQETQYF. The CDR3 bases are TGTGCCAGCAGCCCCAGCGGGGGTTACCAAGAGACCCAGTACTTC.

The chain has TRBV6-5 and TRBJ1-4; 10 bases map to TRBD1. Trimming cost V 4 bases and J 8 bases; bases outside gene matches: 10. The CDR3 sequence is 16 residues long. Germline values: CDR1 MNHEY, CDR2 SVGAGI. The CDR3 bases are TGTGCCAGCAGTTCCTCCGGGACAGGGGAGTGGGAAAAACTGTTTTTT. Encoded protein: CASSSSGTGEWEKLFF.

The chain is built from TRBV7-2 and TRBJ2-2, with 13 bases aligning to TRBD2. V trimming: 5 bases; J trimming: 4 bases; junction bases outside the gene matches: 7. This CDR3 has 17 amino acids. The germline V gene has CDR1 SGHTA and CDR2 FQGNSA. In nucleotides, the CDR3 is TGTGCCAGCAGCCCCCGGACTAGCGGGGGTGGCACCGGGGAGCTGTTTTTT. This encodes CASSPRTSGGGTGELFF.